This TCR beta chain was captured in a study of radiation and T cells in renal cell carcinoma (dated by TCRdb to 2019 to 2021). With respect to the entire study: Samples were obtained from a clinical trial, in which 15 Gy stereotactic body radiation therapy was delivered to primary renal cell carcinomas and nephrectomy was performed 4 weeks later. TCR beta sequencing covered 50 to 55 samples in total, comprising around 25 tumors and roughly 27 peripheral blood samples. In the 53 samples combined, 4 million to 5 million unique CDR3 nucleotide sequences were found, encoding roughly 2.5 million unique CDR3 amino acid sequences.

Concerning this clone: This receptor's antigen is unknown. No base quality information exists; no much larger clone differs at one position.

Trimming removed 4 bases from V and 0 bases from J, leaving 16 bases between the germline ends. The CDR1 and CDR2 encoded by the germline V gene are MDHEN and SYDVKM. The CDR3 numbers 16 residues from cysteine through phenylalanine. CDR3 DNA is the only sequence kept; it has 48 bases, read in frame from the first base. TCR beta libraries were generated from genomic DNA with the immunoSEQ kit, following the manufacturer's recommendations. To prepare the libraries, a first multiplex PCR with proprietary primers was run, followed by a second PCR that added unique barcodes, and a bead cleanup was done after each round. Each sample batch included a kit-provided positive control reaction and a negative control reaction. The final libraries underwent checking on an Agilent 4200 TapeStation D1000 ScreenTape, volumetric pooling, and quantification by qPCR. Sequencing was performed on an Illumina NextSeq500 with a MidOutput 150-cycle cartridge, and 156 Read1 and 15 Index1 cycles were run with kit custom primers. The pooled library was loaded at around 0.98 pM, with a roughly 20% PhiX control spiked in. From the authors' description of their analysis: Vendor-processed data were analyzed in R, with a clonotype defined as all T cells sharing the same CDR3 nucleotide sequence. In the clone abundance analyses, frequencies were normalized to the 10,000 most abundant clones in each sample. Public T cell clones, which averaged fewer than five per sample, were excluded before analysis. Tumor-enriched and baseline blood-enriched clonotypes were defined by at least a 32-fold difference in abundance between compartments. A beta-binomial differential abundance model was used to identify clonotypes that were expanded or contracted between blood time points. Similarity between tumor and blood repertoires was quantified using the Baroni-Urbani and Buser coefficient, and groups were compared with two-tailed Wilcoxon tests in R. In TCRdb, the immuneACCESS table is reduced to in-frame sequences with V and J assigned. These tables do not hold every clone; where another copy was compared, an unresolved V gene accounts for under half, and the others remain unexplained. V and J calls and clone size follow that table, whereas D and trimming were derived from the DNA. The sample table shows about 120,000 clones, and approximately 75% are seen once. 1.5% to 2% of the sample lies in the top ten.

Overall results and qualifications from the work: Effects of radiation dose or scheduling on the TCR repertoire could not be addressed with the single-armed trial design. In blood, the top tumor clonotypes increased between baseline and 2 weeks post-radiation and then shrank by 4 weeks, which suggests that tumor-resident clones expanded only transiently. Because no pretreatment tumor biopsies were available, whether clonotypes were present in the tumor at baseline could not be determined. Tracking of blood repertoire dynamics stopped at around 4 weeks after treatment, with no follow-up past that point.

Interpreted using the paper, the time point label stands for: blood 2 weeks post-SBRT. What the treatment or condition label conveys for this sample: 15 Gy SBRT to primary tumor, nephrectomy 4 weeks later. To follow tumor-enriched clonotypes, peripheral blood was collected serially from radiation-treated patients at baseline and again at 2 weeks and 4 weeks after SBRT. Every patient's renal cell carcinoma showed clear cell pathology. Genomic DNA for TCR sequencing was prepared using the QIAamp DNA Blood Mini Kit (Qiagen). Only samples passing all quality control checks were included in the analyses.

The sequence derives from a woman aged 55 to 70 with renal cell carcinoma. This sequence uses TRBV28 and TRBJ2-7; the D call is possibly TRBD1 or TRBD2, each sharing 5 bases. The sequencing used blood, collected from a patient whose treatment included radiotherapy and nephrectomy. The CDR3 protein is CASSSPFEGSSYEQYF. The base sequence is TGTGCCAGCAGTTCCCCCTTTGAGGGGAGCTCCTACGAGCAGTACTTC.